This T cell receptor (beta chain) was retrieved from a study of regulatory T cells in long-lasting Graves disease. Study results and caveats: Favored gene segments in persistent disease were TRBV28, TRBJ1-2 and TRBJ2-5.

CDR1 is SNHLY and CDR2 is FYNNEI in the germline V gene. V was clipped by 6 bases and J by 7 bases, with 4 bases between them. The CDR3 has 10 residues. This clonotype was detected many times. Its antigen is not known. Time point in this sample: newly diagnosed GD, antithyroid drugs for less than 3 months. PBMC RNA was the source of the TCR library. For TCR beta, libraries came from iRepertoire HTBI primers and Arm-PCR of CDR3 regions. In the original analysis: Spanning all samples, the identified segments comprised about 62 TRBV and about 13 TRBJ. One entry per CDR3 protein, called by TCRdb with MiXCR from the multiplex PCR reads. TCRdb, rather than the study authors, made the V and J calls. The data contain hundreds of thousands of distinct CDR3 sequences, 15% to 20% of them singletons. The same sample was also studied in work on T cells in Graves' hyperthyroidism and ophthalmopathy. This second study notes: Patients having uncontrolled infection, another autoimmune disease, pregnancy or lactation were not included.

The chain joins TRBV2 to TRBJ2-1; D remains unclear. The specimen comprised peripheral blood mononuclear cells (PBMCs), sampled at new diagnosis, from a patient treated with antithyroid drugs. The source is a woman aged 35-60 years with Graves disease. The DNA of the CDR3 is TGTGCCAGCAGGGGTAATGAGCAGTTCTTC. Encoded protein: CASRGNEQFF.